The rows below give T cell receptor beta chains drawn from one sample of a study of shared clonotypes between healthy human individuals. Assay used: immunoSEQ multiplex PCR; TCRdb lists only in-frame clones, some missing. The repertoire holds about 690,000 clones, with 90% as singletons. The sample was memory CD8+ T cells from PBMCs. The receptor source for this set is a man aged 18 to 30 in good health. Some clones in this sample may be carry-over from other donors' samples. Both conserved end residues are part of each CDR3. Fields, in order: D gene, J gene, clone size, V gene, CDR3 DNA, CDR3 protein. The D gene is left open where the match is weak. Clone size is not always given. Where it is, it says once, few, many or a class for expanded clones.

D: TRBD1
J: TRBJ2-7
size: NA
V: TRBV5-1
DNA: TGCGCCAGCAGCTCAGACCTTCCGGGACAGGGGCACGAGCAGTACTTC
CDR3: CASSSDLPGQGHEQYF

D: NA
J: TRBJ2-2
size: NA
V: TRBV2
DNA: TGTGCCAGCAGGATGCGCGGGACTTCTAACACCGGGGAGCTGTTTTTT
CDR3: CASRMRGTSNTGELFF

D: TRBD1
J: TRBJ1-2
size: NA
V: TRBV15
DNA: TGTGCCACCAGCAGAGATCGGGGCAGGGGGAGAGATGGCTACACCTTC
CDR3: CATSRDRGRGRDGYTF

D: NA
J: TRBJ2-7
size: NA
V: TRBV9
DNA: TGTGCCAGCAGCGTAGATGGCGGGATTCCCTACGAGCAGTACTTC
CDR3: CASSVDGGIPYEQYF

D: NA
J: TRBJ1-2
size: once
V: TRBV18
DNA: TGTGCCAGCTCACCACACCACCTCATAAGCTATGGCTACACCTTC
CDR3: CASSPHHLISYGYTF

D: NA
J: TRBJ1-1
size: NA
V: TRBV21-1
DNA: TGTGCCAGCAGGATGGCGGCAGGCGGGAACACTGAAGCTTTCTTT
CDR3: CASRMAAGGNTEAFF

D: TRBD2
J: TRBJ2-1
size: once
V: TRBV7-8
DNA: TGTGCCAGCAGGATACTAGCGGGAGGGTTCCATGAGCAGTTCTTC
CDR3: CASRILAGGFHEQFF

D: TRBD1
J: TRBJ2-3
size: NA
V: TRBV11-2
DNA: TGTGCCAGCAGTCCGGGGACAGCTAGCACAGATACGCAGTATTTT
CDR3: CASSPGTASTDTQYF

D: NA
J: TRBJ2-5
size: NA
V: TRBV4-1
DNA: TGCGCCAGCGGGGGACACCCGGGAAAGGAGACCCAGTACTTC
CDR3: CASGGHPGKETQYF

D: TRBD2
J: TRBJ2-1
size: NA
V: TRBV30
DNA: TGTGCCTGGAGGGGGGGGACTATGTCGCCCAATGAGCAGTTCTTC
CDR3: CAWRGGTMSPNEQFF

D: NA
J: TRBJ2-1
size: NA
V: TRBV27
DNA: TGTGCCAGCGGATCAAACAGGGTCGTTGGGGACAATGAGCAGTTCTTC
CDR3: CASGSNRVVGDNEQFF

D: TRBD2
J: TRBJ2-7
size: NA
V: TRBV9
DNA: TGTGCCAGCAGCCTGACGGGGGGATACGAGCAGTACTTC
CDR3: CASSLTGGYEQYF

D: NA
J: TRBJ2-2
size: NA
V: TRBV6-5
DNA: TGTGCCAGCAGTTACGGGTCGAGGGGGGAGCTGTTTTTT
CDR3: CASSYGSRGELFF

D: NA
J: TRBJ2-2
size: NA
V: TRBV7-9
DNA: TGTGCCAGCAGCCCAGGACGGCTCGTCGCCGGGGAGCTGTTTTTT
CDR3: CASSPGRLVAGELFF

D: NA
J: TRBJ2-7
size: NA
V: TRBV20-1
DNA: TGCAGTGTCGGCCTCGGGATCGAGCAGTACTTC
CDR3: CSVGLGIEQYF

D: TRBD2
J: TRBJ2-1
size: NA
V: TRBV11-3
DNA: TGTGCCAGCAGCTTTGGGTATTGGGCGGGAGGGAGAAATGAGCAGTTCTTC
CDR3: CASSFGYWAGGRNEQFF

D: TRBD2
J: TRBJ2-1
size: NA
V: TRBV19
DNA: TGTGCCAGTAGTGCCCGGGAGGGAAACCGGCGCAATGAGCAGTTCTTC
CDR3: CASSAREGNRRNEQFF

D: NA
J: TRBJ2-1
size: NA
V: TRBV29-1
DNA: TGCAGCGTTGTACCGGGACCCAACAATGAGCAGTTCTTC
CDR3: CSVVPGPNNEQFF

D: NA
J: TRBJ2-3
size: once
V: TRBV4-3
DNA: TGCGCCAGCAGCCAAGGGCCCGTCGGTGGTACGCAGTATTTT
CDR3: CASSQGPVGGTQYF

D: NA
J: TRBJ1-2
size: once
V: TRBV5-6
DNA: TGTGCCAGCAGCTTGGCCCCTGCCGGTGGCTACACCTTC
CDR3: CASSLAPAGGYTF

D: NA
J: TRBJ1-1
size: few
V: TRBV29-1
DNA: TGCAGCGTTTGGAATGCGGCCAGGGTAAACACTGAAGCTTTCTTT
CDR3: CSVWNAARVNTEAFF

D: TRBD1
J: TRBJ1-2
size: NA
V: TRBV7-9
DNA: TGTGCCAGCAGCTACCCCCTGACAGGGCGAGGCTACACCTTC
CDR3: CASSYPLTGRGYTF

D: TRBD1
J: TRBJ2-3
size: NA
V: TRBV7-9
DNA: TGTGCCAGCAGCTTAGAACGCACAGGGGGCTATTATAGCACAGATACGCAGTATTTT
CDR3: CASSLERTGGYYSTDTQYF

D: TRBD2
J: TRBJ2-2
size: NA
V: TRBV19
DNA: TGTGCCAGTACGGCGGGAGGGCCAATCGGGGAGCTGTTTTTT
CDR3: CASTAGGPIGELFF

D: TRBD1
J: TRBJ2-1
size: NA
V: TRBV27
DNA: TGTGCCAGCAGCTCGACAGGGGGCTTTTACAATGAGCAGTTCTTC
CDR3: CASSSTGGFYNEQFF

D: TRBD2
J: TRBJ2-7
size: once
V: TRBV6-5
DNA: TGTGCCAGCAGTTACGGACTAGCGGGGCCCTACGAGCAGTACTTC
CDR3: CASSYGLAGPYEQYF

D: TRBD1
J: TRBJ1-2
size: NA
V: TRBV28
DNA: TGTGCCAGCAGTTTACCACACACCCGAGGGACAGGGGCCTTGGCTAACTATGGCTACACCTTC
CDR3: CASSLPHTRGTGALANYGYTF

D: TRBD1
J: TRBJ1-1
size: NA
V: TRBV5-1
DNA: TGCGCCAGCAGCTTGTTTCGGGACAGGGGGTTGGAAGCTTTCTTT
CDR3: CASSLFRDRGLEAFF

D: NA
J: TRBJ1-3
size: NA
V: TRBV6-6
DNA: TGTGCCAGCAGCCGCAGGGGTTGGGACTCTGGAAACACCATATATTTT
CDR3: CASSRRGWDSGNTIYF

D: NA
J: TRBJ2-1
size: few
V: TRBV11-2
DNA: TGTGCCAGCAGCCCTACTAGCTTCGGCCACTCGTCGTACAATGAGCAGTTCTTC
CDR3: CASSPTSFGHSSYNEQFF

D: TRBD2
J: TRBJ2-7
size: NA
V: TRBV10-3
DNA: TGTGCCATCGGACCCGGGACTAGCGGGAATGAGCAGTACTTC
CDR3: CAIGPGTSGNEQYF

D: NA
J: TRBJ2-1
size: NA
V: TRBV28
DNA: TGTGCCGGCAGTTTTGGGTCGGGTAATGAGCAGTTCTTC
CDR3: CAGSFGSGNEQFF

D: NA
J: TRBJ1-5
size: NA
V: TRBV4-1
DNA: TGCGCCAGCAGCCAAGTTTTGGCGGGTAATCAGCCCCAGCATTTT
CDR3: CASSQVLAGNQPQHF

D: NA
J: TRBJ2-7
size: once
V: TRBV4-1
DNA: TGCGCCAGCAGCCAAGTTAGGGAGGACCATGGCGAGCAGTACTTC
CDR3: CASSQVREDHGEQYF

D: TRBD2
J: TRBJ2-7
size: once
V: TRBV4-1
DNA: TGCGCCAGCAGCCAAGATCGGCTAGCGGGCTACGAGCAGTACTTC
CDR3: CASSQDRLAGYEQYF

D: TRBD2
J: TRBJ2-7
size: NA
V: TRBV29-1
DNA: TGCAGCGTGCCCGGCCAGCGGGAGACCTACGAGCAGTACTTC
CDR3: CSVPGQRETYEQYF

D: TRBD2
J: TRBJ2-1
size: once
V: TRBV5-5
DNA: TGTGCCAGCAGCTTGGGCCAGGGACTAGCCAATGAGCAGTTCTTC
CDR3: CASSLGQGLANEQFF

D: NA
J: TRBJ1-2
size: NA
V: TRBV7-9
DNA: TGTGCCAGCAGCCCGACCACTAACTATGGCTACACCTTC
CDR3: CASSPTTNYGYTF

D: TRBD2
J: TRBJ2-7
size: NA
V: TRBV13
DNA: TGTGCCAGCAGCCACAGACTAGCGGGAGTGGTCGGCGAGCAGTACTTC
CDR3: CASSHRLAGVVGEQYF

D: TRBD1
J: TRBJ2-7
size: NA
V: TRBV27
DNA: TGTGCCAGCAGTTTATCCGGGGACAGCTACGAGCAGTACTTC
CDR3: CASSLSGDSYEQYF

D: TRBD1
J: TRBJ1-1
size: NA
V: TRBV7-9
DNA: TGTGCCAGCAGCCTAACGACAGGGCTCAACACTGAAGCTTTCTTT
CDR3: CASSLTTGLNTEAFF

D: NA
J: TRBJ1-1
size: once
V: TRBV5-8
DNA: TGTGCCAGCAGCTTGTGGGTTAGGAACACTGAAGCTTTCTTT
CDR3: CASSLWVRNTEAFF

D: TRBD1
J: TRBJ1-4
size: NA
V: TRBV6-1
DNA: TGTGCCGGGCGGGGGACAGGGGACGAAAAACTGTTTTTT
CDR3: CAGRGTGDEKLFF